These 3 T cell receptor beta chains share one sample of origin, sequenced in a study of Graves' ophthalmopathy and Graves' hyperthyroidism. The authors amplified TCR beta CDR3 regions from RNA transcripts. First-round RT-PCR with HTBI primers preceded a second-round multiplex PCR. TCRdb re-derived calls from the multiplex PCR reads in MiXCR, one entry per CDR3 protein. The table has over a million distinct CDR3 sequences, about 40% seen once; the top ten hold approximately 12%. The material sequenced was peripheral blood or thyroid tissue (not recorded which). Receptors were obtained from an adult man with Graves' hyperthyroidism.

This clonotype turned up a few times. This chain uses TRBV3-1 with TRBJ1-2; no reliable D call. With 2 bases removed from V and 7 bases from J, the gap between germline ends came to 11 bases. In germline, CDR1 is LGHDT, CDR2 YNNKEL (reference sequence). The CDR3 runs to 13 residues. CDR3 sequence reads: CASSQSVGSGYTF. The CDR3 nucleotides are TGTGCCAGCAGCCAATCAGTTGGGAGTGGCTACACCTTC.

This clonotype was found once. The V call is TRBV25-1, the J call TRBJ2-3, with TRBD1 matching 9 bases. The CDR3 consists of 16 residues. V dropped 3 bases and J dropped 4; count of bases not matched to a gene: 8. Germline assignment: CDR1 MGHDK and CDR2 SYGVNS. As DNA, the CDR3 is TGTGCCAGCAGTGATCTTAGGGACAGGGCCGCAGATACGCAGTATTTT. It translates to CASSDLRDRAADTQYF.

This clonotype was observed at least ten times. V usage is TRBV11-3 and J usage is TRBJ2-5, with TRBD2 matching over 9 bases. This CDR3 region has 15 residues. Germline V gene data show CDR1 as SGHNT and CDR2 as YENEEA. The J segment lost 6 bases and the V segment lost 5 bases, leaving 10 bases of the junction unmatched. The chain's CDR3 is CASSPLIAGGQTQYF. The CDR3 coding sequence is TGTGCCAGCAGCCCCCTAATCGCGGGGGGGCAGACCCAGTACTTC.